This T cell receptor beta chain was sequenced in a study of T cell responses to AZD1222 COVID-19 vaccine. Generated by immunoSEQ multiplex PCR, the TCRdb table keeps only in-frame clones and is missing some. The table includes about 77,000 clones, about 92% detected once. General study points: Targets within unmutated variant regions were reportedly found for nearly half of spike-specific TCRs.

In the case of this clone: Its antigen is unidentified.

Trimming cost V 0 bases and J 2 bases, with 7 bases left between them. Germline V CDR1 and CDR2: LNHDA, SQIVND (reference sequence). The CDR3 totals 14 residues. This receptor was identified in an adult who received the AZD1222 COVID-19 vaccine. Sequenced material: peripheral blood, taken 28 days after the second AZD1222 dose. The V call is TRBV19, the J call TRBJ1-1; D is perhaps TRBD1 (5 bases). DNA of the CDR3: TGTGCCAGTAGTATAGACAGGGAAAACACTGAAGCTTTCTTT. Its translation is CASSIDRENTEAFF.